The 16 T cell receptor beta chains below come from one sample, sequenced in a study of lymphopenia after photon versus proton radiotherapy (dated by TCRdb to between 2018 and 2020). The library was generated by the immunoSEQ multiplex PCR assay. Held by TCRdb, this immuneACCESS table contains in-frame sequences only and omits some clones. Under half of the omission traces to an unresolved V gene where checked; the cause of the rest is unknown. Present in this sample are roughly 150,000 clones, 70% to 90% of which were seen just once. Approximately 4.8% of the sample rests with the top ten. The sample here was peripheral blood, taken from a patient treated with photon-based radiotherapy. These receptors all come from a man aged 50 to 59 with gastric cancer.

The J gene is TRBJ1-2, the V gene TRBV6-6, with 8 nucleotides matching TRBD1. The CDR3 is 15 amino acids. V gave up 11 bases and J gave up 0 bases; unmatched junction bases: 11. Germline lookup yields CDR1 MNHNY and CDR2 SVGAGI (reference sequence). The CDR3 nucleotides are TGTGCCGTATCAGGGGGCCCTGATTCTAACTATGGCTACACCTTC. This translates into CAVSGGPDSNYGYTF.

The CDR3 loop reads CASSHLGTGELFF. CDR3 in DNA: TGTGCCAGTAGCCATCTGGGCACCGGGGAGCTGTTTTTT. V usage is TRBV19 and J usage is TRBJ2-2, with unresolved D. The V end was cut by 6 bases, the J end by 4 bases, with 9 bases between. CDR3 size: 13 residues. Germline CDR1 is LNHDA and CDR2 is SQIVND (reference sequence).

V is TRBV28 and J is TRBJ1-1; TRBD1 might be the D (5 bases). This CDR3 comprises 16 residues. Germline CDR1 reads MDHEN; CDR2 reads SYDVKM. The V gene lost 7 bases and the J gene lost 1 base, with 19 bases spanning the gap. The CDR3 bases are TGTGCCAGCACCCGTTTCTTCGGGGGGGAGAACACTGAAGCTTTCTTT. Encoded protein: CASTRFFGGENTEAFF.

The chain is built from TRBV27 and TRBJ2-1; 8 positions agree with TRBD2. Losses at the gene ends were 8 bases for V and 9 bases for J; bases not matched to a gene: 12. CDR3 length equals 14 residues. The germline gives CDR1 MNHEY, CDR2 SMNVEV (reference sequence). CDR3 coding DNA: TGTGCCAGCGGCCGGTGGGGACTAGGAGGTGAGCAGTTCTTC. Translation gives CASGRWGLGGEQFF.

Only one count was recorded for this clone. The chain employs TRBV7-6 and TRBJ1-1, with 7 positions matching TRBD1. Germline V CDR1 and CDR2: SGHVS, FNYEAQ. The V gene end was trimmed by 6 bases and the J gene end by 0 bases; junction bases not matched to a gene: 10. The CDR3 is 16 residues long. In DNA, the CDR3 is TGTGCCAGCAGTACGGGTCCGGGACAGATGAACACTGAAGCTTTCTTT. It encodes CASSTGPGQMNTEAFF.

V is TRBV7-9 and J is TRBJ2-2; 13 positions match TRBD2. V shed 4 bases and J 5 bases; nucleotides not matched to a gene: 1. There are 15 residues in the CDR3. Germline loops: CDR1 SEHNR, CDR2 FQNEAQ (reference sequence). The CDR3 loop is CASSWGLAGTGELFF. The DNA of the CDR3 is TGTGCCAGCAGCTGGGGACTAGCGGGGACCGGGGAGCTGTTTTTT.

This clone was seen at least ten times. The chain employs TRBV29-1 and TRBJ2-7; 7 bases are shared with TRBD1. V shed 7 bases, J shed 2 bases, and the junction held 5 bases outside the gene matches. Germline V gene lookup returns CDR1 SQVTM and CDR2 ANQGSEA. The CDR3 spans 12 residues. This chain's CDR3 is CSAQGQTYEQYF. The CDR3 DNA reads as TGCAGCGCCCAGGGACAGACCTACGAGCAGTACTTC.

In this sample, this clone turned up a few times. This chain links TRBV19 with TRBJ1-5; unclear D gene. Trimming stripped 5 bases from V and 5 bases from J, with 16 bases between. CDR3 size: 15 residues. Germline V gene lookup returns CDR1 LNHDA and CDR2 SQIVND (reference sequence). Here the CDR3 reads CASSWRRAGDQPQHF. CDR3 DNA: TGTGCCAGTAGTTGGCGTAGGGCCGGGGATCAGCCCCAGCATTTT. Combining the CDR3 with reference TRBV19 and TRBJ1-5 gives the whole variable domain DGGITQSPKYLFRKEGQNVTLSCEQNLNHDAMYWYRQDPGQGLRLIYYSQIVNDFQKGDIAEGYSVSREKKESFPLTVTSAQKNPTAFYLCASSWRRAGDQPQHFGDGTRLSIL.

This chain links TRBV6-1 with TRBJ1-5; maybe TRBD1 (6 bases). With 2 bases removed from V and 7 bases from J, the gap between germline ends came to 12 bases. This CDR3 comprises 14 residues. From germline, CDR1 is MNHNS and CDR2 SASEGT. CDR3 in amino acids: CASSENRGRQPQHF. In DNA form, the CDR3 reads TGTGCCAGCAGTGAAAACCGGGGGCGGCAGCCCCAGCATTTT.

The chain carries TRBV5-1 and TRBJ2-3; 9 bases are a match to TRBD2. Germline V gene data show CDR1 as SGHRS and CDR2 as YFSETQ. V was pared by 4 bases and J by 2 bases, with 11 bases of the junction left unmatched. The CDR3 covers 17 residues. Written as DNA, the CDR3 is TGCGCCAGCAGCCCCCGCCAGGCGGGACTAGCCACAGATACGCAGTATTTT. It codes for CASSPRQAGLATDTQYF. The full variable domain, in which reference TRBV5-1 and TRBJ2-3 provide the parts outside the CDR3, is KAGVTQTPRYLIKTRGQQVTLSCSPISGHRSVSWYQQTPGQGLQFLFEYFSETQRNKGNFPGRFSGRQFSNSRSEMNVSTLELGDSALYLCASSPRQAGLATDTQYFGPGTRLTVL.

The V and J genes are TRBV5-4 and TRBJ2-2; D not certain. Germline lookup yields CDR1 SGHNT and CDR2 YYREEE (reference sequence). The V and J ends lost 0 bases and 5 bases respectively, with 8 bases between them. The CDR3 runs to 14 residues. CDR3 coding DNA: TGTGCCAGCAGCTTGGAGCTATTGACCGGGGAGCTGTTTTTT. Protein: CASSLELLTGELFF.

The chain recombines TRBV15 with TRBJ2-7, with D unresolved. V was shortened by 5 bases and J by 3 bases, with 14 bases between the two germline ends. Germline V gives CDR1 LNHNV, CDR2 YYDKDF (reference sequence). The CDR3 totals 14 residues. The CDR3 bases are TGTGCCACCAGCCCATCCCCCACAAGCTACGAGCAGTACTTC. It codes for CATSPSPTSYEQYF.

The rearrangement links TRBV29-1 to TRBJ1-1; 9 bases are shared with TRBD1. V lost 4 bases to trimming and J lost 6 bases; unmatched junction nucleotides: 9. From germline, CDR1 is SQVTM and CDR2 ANQGSEA. This CDR3 contains 14 residues. CDR3 protein: CSVAPGTGKAEAFF. Here the CDR3 DNA reads TGCAGCGTTGCCCCTGGGACAGGGAAAGCTGAAGCTTTCTTT. The full variable domain, completed using reference TRBV29-1 and TRBJ1-1, is SAVISQKPSRDICQRGTSLTIQCQVDSQVTMMFWYRQQPGQSLTLIATANQGSEATYESGFVIDKFPISRPNLTFSTLTVSNMSPEDSSIYLCSVAPGTGKAEAFFGQGTRLTVV.

The V call is TRBV30, the J call TRBJ2-5, with 10 bases matching TRBD2. Germline-derived CDR1 and CDR2 are GTSNPN and SVGIG (reference sequence). The V gene end was trimmed by 2 bases and the J gene end by 5 bases; junction bases not matched to a gene: 2. This CDR3 has 13 residues. The CDR3 protein is CAWSSGRGETQYF. The CDR3 bases are TGTGCCTGGAGTAGCGGGAGGGGGGAGACCCAGTACTTC.

This clone was picked up one time. The chain combines TRBV5-4 with TRBJ1-1; possibly TRBD1 for D (5 bases). Looked up from germline, CDR1 is SGHNT and CDR2 is YYREEE (reference sequence). The CDR3 runs to 14 residues. Trimming left V 3 bases short and J 0 bases short, with 9 bases between. CDR3 in DNA: TGTGCCAGCAGCTCGGGACGCATGAACACTGAAGCTTTCTTT. Its translation: CASSSGRMNTEAFF.

This chain uses TRBV30 with TRBJ2-1; no reliable D call. The CDR3 is 12 amino acids. CDR1 and CDR2 (germline): GTSNPN, SVGIG (reference sequence). Trimming removed 0 bases from V and 6 bases from J, with 6 bases in between. The DNA for the CDR3 is TGTGCCTGGAGTGTTAGGCTCAATGAGCAGTTCTTC. Its translation: CAWSVRLNEQFF.